This T cell receptor (beta chain) was observed in a study of T cells expressing NK-cell markers. At the level of the study: Sorted CD3+CD56-NKG2C+, CD3+CD56+NKG2C- and CD3+CD56+NKG2C+ T cells were the source of the TCR beta repertoires. HCMV serostatus: seven of eight sequenced donors positive, one negative.

Concerning this clonotype: Its cognate antigen is unknown.

Study observations and caveats: Similarly, these clonotypes led the CD3+CD56-NKG2C+ fraction as well in four donors. HCMV specificity of the expanded NKG2C+ T cell clones stayed unclear.

Germline loops: CDR1 MGHDK, CDR2 SYGVNS. This CDR3 comprises 16 residues. TCRdb reprocessed the 5' RACE reads and stores each CDR3 protein as one record, lacking DNA. This table lists roughly 390,000 distinct CDR3 sequences. The chain uses TRBV25-1 and TRBJ2-7; the D gene TCRdb calls, TRBD2, cannot be checked with no DNA. This TCR came from a man aged 18-69 years in good health. Sequencing used blood T cells: a sorted CD56 or NKG2C T cell subset, CD4+ or CD8+ T cells, or bulk PBMC T cells (not recorded which). The chain's CDR3 is CASSENLGLAGTEQYF.